This T cell receptor (beta chain) originates from a study of blood T cell repertoires in COVID-19. Study background: Some COVID-19 samples were acute and others convalescent; all came from the United States, Italy and Spain. T cells, B-cell-depleted T cells, or PBMCs supplied cDNA or gDNA.

In the authors' workflow: Reference gene primer amplification yielded estimated nucleated cell counts. This table comes from immunoSEQ multiplex PCR, and its TCRdb copy is limited to in-frame clones, with some not included. D and trimming come from the DNA, and the V and J calls and clone size come from that table. The sample lists over 45,000 clones, 75% to 95% seen once, with 5% to 6.5% in the top ten. The germline gives CDR1 LGHNA, CDR2 YSLEER. The CDR3 sequence is 16 residues long. Trimming at V came to 2 bases and at J to 7 bases, leaving 8 bases not matched to a gene. The chain couples TRBV4-3 to TRBJ1-2, with 12 bases that match TRBD1. The source of this sequence is a man aged 70 or older with acute or convalescent COVID-19. The specimen sequenced was peripheral blood. The CDR3 bases are TGCGCCAGCAGCCAACCCCGACCGGGACAGGGGGCTGGCTACACCTTC. Translation gives CASSQPRPGQGAGYTF.